Listed below are T cell receptor beta chains from one sample, sequenced in a study of identical twins. Each CDR3 protein is one row after TCRdb ran MiXCR on the 5' RACE reads. The data show hundreds of thousands of distinct CDR3 sequences, with roughly 6% seen just once and 1.5% to 2% held by the top ten. Sequences were obtained from naive T cells sorted from blood. All receptors derive from a man between 18 and 35 years old in good health. Each CDR3 is given with its conserved first and last residue. Each record gives: D gene, CDR3 length, V gene, J gene, clone size, CDR3 DNA, CDR3 protein. D genes are given only for firm matches. A clone size is listed for some rows: how often the clone was seen (once, few, many), or a class if it is expanded.

>TRBD1|16|TRBV7-9|TRBJ2-1|.
TGTGCCAGCAGCTCCACCGGGACAGGGATCAGAAATGAGCAGTTCTTC
CASSSTGTGIRNEQFF
>TRBD1|13|TRBV12-3/TRBV12-4|TRBJ1-2|many
TGTGCCAGCAGTTTGGGACAGCATTATGGCTACACCTTC
CASSLGQHYGYTF
>.|16|TRBV7-6|TRBJ1-3|.
TGTGCCAGCAGCCCAAGCAGGGGTCTCTCTGGAAACACCATATATTTT
CASSPSRGLSGNTIYF
>.|15|TRBV12-3/TRBV12-4|TRBJ1-2|many
TGTGCCAGCAGTTTTCTTGTATTGTCGGGGCGAGGCTACACCTTC
CASSFLVLSGRGYTF
>.|12|TRBV20-1|TRBJ2-5|.
TGCAGTGCCAGAAGGGGGGAAAAGACCCAGTACTTC
CSARRGEKTQYF
>.|13|TRBV7-2|TRBJ1-1|.
TGTGCCAGCAGCCGAGACGGGGCAGGGCAACCTTTCTTT
CASSRDGAGQPFF
>.|14|TRBV7-9|TRBJ1-5|many
TGTGCCAGCAGCTTAGTAGGGGGCAATCAGCCCCAGCATTTT
CASSLVGGNQPQHF
>.|15|TRBV5-1|TRBJ2-2|many
TGCGCCAGCAGCTTGGCGCAGGGAGGCACCGGGGAGCTGTTTTTT
CASSLAQGGTGELFF
>TRBD2|16|TRBV5-1|TRBJ2-1|few
TGCGCCAGCAGCGTGACTTTCGGGAGGGCGGGTAATGAGCAGTTCTTC
CASSVTFGRAGNEQFF
>TRBD2|14|TRBV28|TRBJ2-2|many
TGTGCCAGCAGTAGCGGGAAGAACACCGGGGAGCTGTTTTTT
CASSSGKNTGELFF
>TRBD2|12|TRBV10-3|TRBJ2-5|many
TGTGCCATCAGAGGGACTAGCGAGACCCAGTACTTC
CAIRGTSETQYF
>.|13|TRBV6-5|TRBJ1-4|many
TGTGCCAGCAGTTACAGGGGTGGTGAAAAACTGTTTTTT
CASSYRGGEKLFF
>.|11|TRBV6-5|TRBJ2-5|many
TGTGCCAGCGCCAGGCAAGAGACCCAGTACTTC
CASARQETQYF
>TRBD2|18|TRBV5-1|TRBJ2-1|many
TGCGCCAGCAGCTTGGGGACTAGCGGGTTAAGCTCCTACAATGAGCAGTTCTTC
CASSLGTSGLSSYNEQFF
>TRBD2|16|TRBV6-5|TRBJ2-7|few
TGTGCCAGCAGTTTCCCCACCTCGGGGGGAGACTACGAGCAGTACTTC
CASSFPTSGGDYEQYF
>.|15|TRBV6-1|TRBJ1-6|few
TGTGCCAGCAAAATTAGGACCTCTATAGAATCACCCCTCCACTTT
CASKIRTSIESPLHF
>TRBD2|16|TRBV29-1|TRBJ2-3|.
TGCAGCGCTGAGCCCGGACTAGCGGGAGGGCCAGATACGCAGTATTTT
CSAEPGLAGGPDTQYF
>.|16|TRBV7-9|TRBJ2-4|.
TGTGCCAGCAGCTTAGTTGGCGGGACCCCCAAAAACATTCAGTACTTC
CASSLVGGTPKNIQYF
>.|14|TRBV5-1|TRBJ2-5|.
TGCGCCAGCAGCTTGGCGGTCGGTCGGCAGACCCAGTACTTC
CASSLAVGRQTQYF
>TRBD2|15|TRBV6-5|TRBJ2-3|many
TGTGCCAGCAGTTGGCAGCGGGGTTTCACAGATACGCAGTATTTT
CASSWQRGFTDTQYF
>TRBD1|15|TRBV29-1|TRBJ2-2|many
TGCAGCACCCCCCGGACAGGGGGCTTGGCCGGGGAGCTGTTTTTT
CSTPRTGGLAGELFF
>.|15|TRBV6-5|TRBJ2-7|few
TGTGCCAGCAGTTACTCGATACCCGGGGCCTACGAGCAGTACTTC
CASSYSIPGAYEQYF
>TRBD1|16|TRBV5-1|TRBJ1-6|few
TGCGCCAGCAGCTTGGACCCCGGGACAGGCAATTCACCCCTCCACTTT
CASSLDPGTGNSPLHF
>.|14|TRBV24-1|TRBJ1-2|.
TGTGCCACCAGTGACCCCGAGGCGTCAGGTGGCTACACCTTC
CATSDPEASGGYTF
>TRBD1|13|TRBV20-1|TRBJ1-5|few
TGCAGTGCCAAGGACAGGATGAATCAGCCCCAGCATTTT
CSAKDRMNQPQHF
>.|14|TRBV11-2|TRBJ2-5|few
TGTGCCAGCAGCTTACTTTGGGGGGTGCAGACCCAGTACTTC
CASSLLWGVQTQYF
>.|13|TRBV18|TRBJ2-4|.
TGTGCCAGCTCAACGGGAGCGGAGGACATTCAGTACTTC
CASSTGAEDIQYF
>TRBD2|16|TRBV5-1|TRBJ2-1|many
TGCGCCAGCAGCTTGAATAGCGGGACGTCCTACAATGAGCAGTTCTTC
CASSLNSGTSYNEQFF
>TRBD1|15|TRBV6-1|TRBJ1-1|many
TGTGCCAGCAGGTCCGGGACAGGATTGAACACTGAAGCTTTCTTT
CASRSGTGLNTEAFF
>.|11|TRBV10-3|TRBJ2-7|many
TGTGCCATCAGTCCTGGTTGGGAGCAGTACTTC
CAISPGWEQYF
>.|12|TRBV7-2|TRBJ2-1|many
TGTGCCAGCAGGCCTAATACTCTTCCCCAGTTCTTC
CASRPNTLPQFF
>TRBD2|15|TRBV5-1|TRBJ2-1|many
TGCGCCAGCAGCTTACAACTAGCGGGAGTCTATGAGCAGTTCTTC
CASSLQLAGVYEQFF
>.|16|TRBV24-1|TRBJ2-1|many
TGTGCCACCAGTGATTTGAGCAGGGTGTTCTACAATGAGCAGTTCTTC
CATSDLSRVFYNEQFF
>.|14|TRBV7-8|TRBJ2-7|few
TGTGCCAGCAGCTTAGTACAGGGGAGGTACGAGCAGTACTTC
CASSLVQGRYEQYF
>TRBD1|14|TRBV2|TRBJ2-3|.
TGTGCCAGCGCGGACAGGAGAAGCACAGATACGCAGTATTTT
CASADRRSTDTQYF
>TRBD2|15|TRBV5-1|TRBJ2-1|many
TGCGCCAGCAGCAACCTAGCGGATACCTACAATGAGCAGTTCTTC
CASSNLADTYNEQFF
>TRBD1|16|TRBV7-9|TRBJ2-7|.
TGTGCCAGCAGCCCCCGGACGGGACAGGGGTCGTTTGCGCAGTACTTC
CASSPRTGQGSFAQYF
>.|13|TRBV20-1|TRBJ2-3|many
TGCAGTGCTAGAGGGGGGGCCACAGATACGCAGTATTTT
CSARGGATDTQYF
>TRBD2|14|TRBV20-1|TRBJ2-1|many
TGCAGTGCTTCTAGCGGGAGGGCCTTTGATGAGCAGTTCTTC
CSASSGRAFDEQFF
>.|14|TRBV12-3/TRBV12-4|TRBJ1-6|many
TGTGCCAGCAGCACTCTTCTAGAGAATTCACCCCTCCACTTT
CASSTLLENSPLHF
>.|14|TRBV5-1|TRBJ2-5|.
TGCGCCAGCAGCTTGGATGTGGCCGAGGAGACCCAGTACTTC
CASSLDVAEETQYF
>TRBD2|15|TRBV14|TRBJ2-7|.
TGTGCCAGCAGCCCGGCTAGCGGGTACGCCTACGAGCAGTACTTC
CASSPASGYAYEQYF
>.|15|TRBV28|TRBJ2-7|many
TGTGCCAGCAGCCAACTCTCAACTACGGATTACGAGCAGTACTTC
CASSQLSTTDYEQYF
>TRBD2|15|TRBV9|TRBJ2-3|many
TGTGCCAGCAGCGTAGCGGGAGGAAGGACAGATACGCAGTATTTT
CASSVAGGRTDTQYF
>.|17|TRBV23-1|TRBJ2-3|few
TGCGCCAGCAGTTTACGGCGCGGGATTTCTATGGGAGATACGCAGTATTTT
CASSLRRGISMGDTQYF
>TRBD2|15|TRBV19|TRBJ2-1|few
TGTGCCAGTAGTATAGTGGCGGGAGGGCCGAATGAGCAGTTCTTC
CASSIVAGGPNEQFF
>.|12|TRBV12-3/TRBV12-4|TRBJ1-2|many
TGTGCCAGCAGTTCCGGGAGCTATGGCTACACCTTC
CASSSGSYGYTF
>.|13|TRBV6-5|TRBJ2-3|many
TGTGCCAGCAGTTACTACGGCCCCGATACGCAGTATTTT
CASSYYGPDTQYF
>.|15|TRBV7-9|TRBJ2-6|once
TGTGCCATCAGAGGTCCGAGCTCTGGGGCCAACGTCCTGACTTTC
CAIRGPSSGANVLTF
>.|15|TRBV12-3/TRBV12-4|TRBJ1-5|.
TGTGCCAGCAGCCATCTCAGGGGACCCAATCAGCCCCAGCATTTT
CASSHLRGPNQPQHF
>.|14|TRBV6-2/TRBV6-3|TRBJ2-2|few
TGTGCCACACTTAACCAGAGGGGCACCGGGGAGCTGTTTTTT
CATLNQRGTGELFF
>.|13|TRBV20-1|TRBJ2-2|many
TGCAGTCCCAAGGTGTCTGGGACCGGGGAGCTGTTTTTT
CSPKVSGTGELFF
>.|16|TRBV18|TRBJ1-4|few
TGTGCCAGCTCACCGATGGCCGGGACGACAAGGGAAAAACTGTTTTTT
CASSPMAGTTREKLFF
>TRBD1|16|TRBV6-1|TRBJ1-5|many
TGTGCCAGCAGCGTAATACAGGGGGCAGGCAATCAGCCCCAGCATTTT
CASSVIQGAGNQPQHF
>.|15|TRBV5-1|TRBJ1-2|many
TGCGCCAGCAGCTCAGGACCCGGGTCTAACTATGGCTACACCTTC
CASSSGPGSNYGYTF